Each of the 28 T cell receptor beta chains below was sequenced from the same sample in a study of regulatory T cells in long-lasting Graves disease. According to the study, TCR beta libraries were built with iRepertoire HTBI primers and CDR3-region Arm-PCR. MiXCR was run by TCRdb on the multiplex PCR reads, yielding one entry per CDR3 protein. Among 400,000 to 500,000 distinct CDR3 sequences listed, about 14% were seen once. The sample's time point: newly diagnosed GD, antithyroid drugs for less than 3 months. The TCR library was made from RNA extracted from PBMCs. The data were also submitted as part of a second study, on T cells in Graves' hyperthyroidism and ophthalmopathy.

Material: peripheral blood mononuclear cells (PBMCs), obtained at new diagnosis, from a patient treated with antithyroid drugs. The receptors here all came from a woman aged 45-60 years with Graves disease.

This clonotype was counted many times. The chain uses TRBV6-5 and TRBJ2-7; possible D gene TRBD1, 5 bases. V shed 4 bases and J shed 3 bases, with 10 bases lying between them. The CDR3 runs 13 residues. CDR1 MNHEY and CDR2 SVGAGI come from the germline V gene. The CDR3 coding sequence is TGTGCCAGCAGTTGGGGCCTGGACTACGAGCAGTACTTC. This sequence encodes CASSWGLDYEQYF.

In regard to this clonotype: A junction boundary mismatches the germline segment, possibly from a read error. This CDR3 reads CASSLTGTGEQYF. As DNA, the CDR3 is TGTGCCAGCAGCCTAACCGGGACAGGGGAGCAGTACTTC. This rearrangement joins TRBV7-3 to TRBJ2-7; TRBD1 matches at 9 bases. This CDR3 has 13 amino acids. The germline V gene encodes CDR1 SGHTA and CDR2 FQGTGA.

This clonotype was seen a handful of times. This may be a read error, as it is one base from a much larger clone. The J gene is TRBJ2-3, the V gene TRBV5-1; D ambiguous. The germline V gene has CDR1 SGHRS and CDR2 YFSETQ. Deletions cut 2 bases from V and 6 bases from J, with 16 bases between. The CDR3 extends over 15 amino acids. CDR3 sequence reads: CASSLGFLPEDTQYF. For the CDR3, the DNA is TGCGCCAGCAGCTTAGGCTTCCTCCCCGAGGATACGCAGTATTTT.

This clonotype came up many times. This chain links TRBV18 with TRBJ1-2; TRBD1 matches 10 bases. Germline trimming cut 3 bases from V and 2 bases from J; bases unmatched to any gene: 3. This CDR3 has 15 residues. In germline, CDR1 is KGHSH, CDR2 LQKENI. CDR3 nucleotides: TGTGCCAGCTCACCGGGACAGGGGAACAACTATGGCTACACCTTC. It encodes CASSPGQGNNYGYTF.

This clonotype was seen many times. J is TRBJ2-2 and V is TRBV7-8; TRBD2 matches 13 bases. The V and J ends lost 5 bases and 6 bases, in that order; junction bases with no gene match: 12. Germline CDR1 SGHVS, CDR2 FQNEAQ. There are 18 residues in the CDR3. This chain's CDR3 is CASSQRLGTSGTAGELFF. CDR3 nucleotides: TGTGCCAGCAGCCAACGCCTCGGGACTAGCGGGACAGCCGGGGAGCTGTTTTTT. Full variable domain (remainder filled in from reference TRBV7-8 and TRBJ2-2): GAGVSQSPRYKVAKRGQDVALRCDPISGHVSLFWYQQALGQGPEFLTYFQNEAQLDKSGLPSDRFFAERPEGSVSTLKIQRTQQEDSAVYLCASSQRLGTSGTAGELFFGEGSRLTVL.

This clonotype showed up just a few times. The chain couples TRBV7-9 to TRBJ2-1; 7 bases line up with TRBD2. This CDR3 contains 16 residues. CDR1 and CDR2 from the germline V gene are SEHNR and FQNEAQ (reference sequence). V was pared by 3 bases and J by 7 bases, with 12 bases of the junction left unmatched. This CDR3 is CASSFLSGGFSNEQFF. For the CDR3, the DNA is TGTGCCAGCAGCTTTCTGTCGGGGGGATTCTCTAATGAGCAGTTCTTC.

This chain connects TRBV7-2 to TRBJ1-1, with D possibly being TRBD1 (6 bases). The CDR3 runs to 13 residues. The germline gives CDR1 SGHTA, CDR2 FQGNSA. V was shortened by 2 bases and J by 8 bases, with 12 bases between the two germline ends. The CDR3 loop reads CASSLKGHPEAFF. DNA of the CDR3: TGTGCCAGCAGCTTAAAGGGACACCCCGAAGCTTTCTTT.

This clonotype was counted many times. This chain links TRBV20-1 with TRBJ2-5, with D perhaps matching TRBD1 (6 bases). Trimming shortened V by 2 bases and J by 6 bases, and 10 bases separated the two germline ends. The CDR3 runs to 12 residues. Looked up from germline, CDR1 is DFQATT and CDR2 is SNEGSKA (reference sequence). The CDR3, as DNA: TGCAGTGCTAGAAACAGGGTAAAGACCCAGTACTTC. It yields the protein CSARNRVKTQYF.

This clonotype was detected ten times or more. V usage is TRBV7-9 and J usage is TRBJ2-7; 8 nucleotides line up with TRBD1. The length of the CDR3 is 16 residues. V shed 4 bases and J 3 bases; nucleotides not matched to a gene: 11. Germline V gene lookup returns CDR1 SEHNR and CDR2 FQNEAQ (reference sequence). The CDR3 nucleotides are TGTGCCAGCAGCTCATTCAAGGACAGGGAGTTCTACGAGCAGTACTTC. It specifies CASSSFKDREFYEQYF.

This clonotype was detected ten times or more. The chain employs TRBV7-9 and TRBJ2-1; the match to TRBD2 covers 13 bases. V shed 5 bases, J shed 4 bases, and the junction held 11 bases outside the gene matches. Germline V CDR1 and CDR2: SEHNR, FQNEAQ (reference sequence). This CDR3 is built from 18 residues. The CDR3 nucleotides are TGTGCCAGCAGCCGTGCATCTGGACTAGCGGGAGCTTACAATGAGCAGTTCTTC. This sequence encodes CASSRASGLAGAYNEQFF.

This clonotype was counted a few times. V gene TRBV30 combines with J gene TRBJ2-6, with a tentative D call TRBD1 (5 bases). In germline, CDR1 is GTSNPN, CDR2 SVGIG (reference sequence). This CDR3 comprises 14 residues. V lost 5 bases and J lost 1, with 9 bases in between. The CDR3 DNA reads TGTGCCTGGGACTCAGGGTCTGGGGCCAACGTCCTGACTTTC. This gives the protein CAWDSGSGANVLTF.

This clonotype showed up many times. J is TRBJ2-7 and V is TRBV5-1; D perhaps matches TRBD2 (6 bases). Germline assignment: CDR1 SGHRS and CDR2 YFSETQ. The CDR3 is 15 amino acids. Trimming cost V 0 bases and J 0 bases, with 10 bases left between them. The CDR3 nucleotides are TGCGCCAGCAGCTTGGAAGGAGGGAGCTCCTACGAGCAGTACTTC. This codes for CASSLEGGSSYEQYF.

This clonotype was recorded at least ten times. Lacking the conserved final phenylalanine or tryptophan, this CDR3 likely reflects a read error. Because the CDR3's place on the DNA is in doubt, the DNA is left out and the CDR3 is given as listed by TCRdb. The chain couples TRBV6-1 to TRBJ2-7; TRBD1 is the table's D call and was not checked against the DNA. Germline V gene sequence: CDR1 MNHNS, CDR2 SASEGT. A total of 11 residues make up the CDR3, ends included. The CDR3 sequence: CASSEAQTGLI.

This clonotype has just a few counts. J is TRBJ1-5 and V is TRBV20-1; 7 nucleotides match TRBD1. The CDR3 has 13 residues. CDR1 and CDR2 from the germline V gene are DFQATT and SNEGSKA (reference sequence). The ends lost 4 bases at V and 7 bases at J; junction bases unmatched: 7. The CDR3 here is CSATYRGGQPQHF. DNA of the CDR3: TGCAGTGCTACCTACAGGGGCGGGCAGCCCCAGCATTTT.

This clonotype was seen at least ten times. V gene TRBV7-8 combines with J gene TRBJ2-1; perhaps TRBD1 as D (5 bases). Trimming left V 5 bases short and J 0 bases short, with 17 bases between. The CDR3 consists of 17 residues. Germline V gene sequence: CDR1 SGHVS, CDR2 FQNEAQ. CDR3 DNA sequence: TGTGCCAGCAGCCTCTGGGGCCCGCAGTCCTCCTACAATGAGCAGTTCTTC. Translated: CASSLWGPQSSYNEQFF.

In its sample, this clonotype was seen a few times. The chain carries TRBV19 and TRBJ2-2; D remains ambiguous. The germline V gene encodes CDR1 LNHDA and CDR2 SQIVND (reference sequence). The CDR3 contains 12 residues. V was shortened by 7 bases and J by 4 bases, with 7 bases between the two germline ends. The CDR3 DNA follows: TGTGCCAGTACGATTGCCACCGGGGAGCTGTTTTTT. It is translated as CASTIATGELFF.

Here the CDR3 DNA reads TGCAGCGTCCGTCCGGGGCGAACGGATGAAGCTTTCTTT. Translating gives CSVRPGRTDEAFF. This chain uses TRBV29-1 with TRBJ1-1; the D gene is possibly TRBD1 (5 bases). Trimming pared 6 bases from V and 7 bases from J, leaving 18 bases between. This CDR3 is 13 amino acids long. Looked up from germline, CDR1 is SQVTM and CDR2 is ANQGSEA.

This clonotype has ten or more counts. The V gene is TRBV27, the J gene TRBJ1-1; no clear D gene. The CDR3 totals 12 residues. Germline-derived CDR1 and CDR2 are MNHEY and SMNVEV (reference sequence). Trimming shortened V by 10 bases and J by 3 bases, and 12 bases separated the two germline ends. The CDR3 coding sequence is TGTGCCACCTCTGGACCGCACACTGAAGCTTTCTTT. Protein: CATSGPHTEAFF.

The chain is built from TRBV6-5 and TRBJ2-3; 8 bases map to TRBD2. The CDR3 loop spans 15 amino acids. Looked up from germline, CDR1 is MNHEY and CDR2 is SVGAGI. The V segment lost 4 bases and the J segment 4 bases; nucleotides outside the gene matches: 7. The CDR3 sequence is CASSSREGVADTQYF. CDR3 DNA: TGTGCCAGCAGTTCCCGGGAGGGCGTAGCAGATACGCAGTATTTT.

In its sample, this clonotype was seen many times. The junction does not match germline at one end; this may be a read error. The chain carries TRBV5-1 and TRBJ2-4; unclear D gene. Germline CDR1 is SGHRS and CDR2 is YFSETQ. The CDR3 spans 14 residues. The CDR3 DNA follows: TGTGCCAGCAGCCCCGGGCTAGCCAAAAACATTCAGTACTTC. It encodes CASSPGLAKNIQYF.

The rearrangement links TRBV28 to TRBJ2-1; 9 nucleotides align to TRBD1. Losses at the gene ends were 6 bases for V and 7 bases for J; bases not matched to a gene: 13. Germline values: CDR1 MDHEN, CDR2 SYDVKM. The CDR3 totals 16 residues. CDR3 residues: CASRGSDRGNRNEQFF. The CDR3 nucleotides are TGTGCCAGCAGGGGGTCCGACAGGGGGAACCGGAATGAGCAGTTCTTC.

In this sample, this clonotype turned up many times. The rearrangement joins TRBV5-1 to TRBJ2-7; D is possibly TRBD1 (6 bases). The V end lost 2 bases, the J end lost 3 bases, and 12 bases lay between the germline ends. Germline V CDR1 and CDR2: SGHRS, YFSETQ. The CDR3 extends over 14 amino acids. The CDR3 DNA reads TGCGCCAGCAGCTTTGGGGGACAAAGCTACGAGCAGTACTTC. Translated: CASSFGGQSYEQYF.

This clonotype was counted many times. V is TRBV27 and J is TRBJ1-1; no clear D gene. In germline, CDR1 is MNHEY, CDR2 SMNVEV (reference sequence). Between the trimmed V and J ends, which lost 8 bases and 11 bases, there was a span of 15 bases. This CDR3 region has 11 residues. The CDR3 loop reads CASELGGKAFF. For the CDR3, the DNA is TGTGCCAGCGAATTGGGAGGGAAGGCTTTCTTT.

This clonotype was detected ten times or more. The chain joins TRBV6-2 or TRBV6-3 to TRBJ1-6; D might be TRBD1 (6 bases). This CDR3 is 16 amino acids long. Per the germline V gene, CDR1 is MNHEY and CDR2 is SVGEGT. V was cut by 5 bases and J by 13 bases, with 24 bases left in between. CDR3 sequence (DNA): TGTGCCAGCAGTGAAGCAGGGGACCTACTCCGGGGGCCCCTCCACTTT. Protein sequence: CASSEAGDLLRGPLHF.

The sample holds many counts of this clonotype. The gene calls are TRBV6-1 and TRBJ2-5; TRBD1 matches 7 bases. Germline V gene sequence: CDR1 MNHNS, CDR2 SASEGT. This CDR3 has 13 amino acids. The J segment lost 9 bases and the V segment lost 6 bases, leaving 10 bases of the junction unmatched. CDR3 amino acids: CASRPGQEWAQYF. In DNA form, the CDR3 reads TGTGCCAGCAGACCCGGACAGGAATGGGCCCAGTACTTC.

The chain recombines TRBV19 with TRBJ2-2, with 7 nucleotides matching TRBD2. Germline V lookup: CDR1 LNHDA, CDR2 SQIVND (reference sequence). The trim removed 10 bases at V and 6 bases at J, leaving 17 bases unmatched. This CDR3 has 16 residues. The DNA of the CDR3 is TGTGCCACCCGCCGGGGTGCGCGGGAGAAGCCCGGGGAGCTGTTTTTT. Its translation is CATRRGAREKPGELFF. The variable domain in full, with the rest retrieved from reference TRBV19 and TRBJ2-2, is DGGITQSPKYLFRKEGQNVTLSCEQNLNHDAMYWYRQDPGQGLRLIYYSQIVNDFQKGDIAEGYSVSREKKESFPLTVTSAQKNPTAFYLCATRRGAREKPGELFFGEGSRLTVL.

This clonotype showed up many times. The chain carries TRBV30 and TRBJ2-1; 7 nucleotides match TRBD2. V trimming: 4 bases; J trimming: 4 bases; junction bases outside the gene matches: 4. Germline lookup yields CDR1 GTSNPN and CDR2 SVGIG (reference sequence). The CDR3 totals 13 residues. The CDR3 loop is CAWTSGVYNEQFF. CDR3 coding DNA: TGTGCCTGGACTAGCGGCGTTTACAATGAGCAGTTCTTC.

The V gene is TRBV5-1, the J gene TRBJ1-1; no definite D call. There are 15 residues in the CDR3. Germline CDR1 and CDR2: SGHRS and YFSETQ. With 4 bases removed from V and 4 bases from J, the gap between germline ends came to 17 bases. The CDR3 protein is CASSLGLGEGTEAFF. The DNA for the CDR3 is TGCGCCAGCAGCCTGGGTCTCGGGGAGGGCACTGAAGCTTTCTTT.